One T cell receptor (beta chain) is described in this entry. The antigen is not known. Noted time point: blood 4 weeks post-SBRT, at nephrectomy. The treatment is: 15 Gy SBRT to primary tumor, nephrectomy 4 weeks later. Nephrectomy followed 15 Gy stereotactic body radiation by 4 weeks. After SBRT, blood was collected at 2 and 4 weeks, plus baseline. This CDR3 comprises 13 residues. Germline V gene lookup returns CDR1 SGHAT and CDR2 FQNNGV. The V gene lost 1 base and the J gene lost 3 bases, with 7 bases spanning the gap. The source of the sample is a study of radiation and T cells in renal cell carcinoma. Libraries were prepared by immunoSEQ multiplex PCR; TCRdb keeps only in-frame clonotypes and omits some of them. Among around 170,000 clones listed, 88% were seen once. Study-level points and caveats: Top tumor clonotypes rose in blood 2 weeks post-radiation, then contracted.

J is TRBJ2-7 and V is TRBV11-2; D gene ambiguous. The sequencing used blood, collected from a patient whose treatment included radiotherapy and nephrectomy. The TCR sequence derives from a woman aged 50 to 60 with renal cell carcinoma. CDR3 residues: CASSLGSYYEQYF. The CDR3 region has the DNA TGTGCCAGCAGCTTAGGCAGTTACTACGAGCAGTACTTC.